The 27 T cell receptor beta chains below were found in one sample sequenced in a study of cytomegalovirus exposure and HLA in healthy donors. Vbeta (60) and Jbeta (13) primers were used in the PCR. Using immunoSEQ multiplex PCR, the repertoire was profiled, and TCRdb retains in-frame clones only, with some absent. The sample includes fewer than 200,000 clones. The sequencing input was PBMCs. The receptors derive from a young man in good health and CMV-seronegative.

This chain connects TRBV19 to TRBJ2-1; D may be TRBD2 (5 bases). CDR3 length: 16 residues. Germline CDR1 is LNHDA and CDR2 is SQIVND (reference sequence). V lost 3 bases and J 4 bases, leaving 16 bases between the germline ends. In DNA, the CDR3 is TGTGCCAGTAGTATCCTGACTGGCGGAGGATACAATGAGCAGTTCTTC. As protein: CASSILTGGGYNEQFF.

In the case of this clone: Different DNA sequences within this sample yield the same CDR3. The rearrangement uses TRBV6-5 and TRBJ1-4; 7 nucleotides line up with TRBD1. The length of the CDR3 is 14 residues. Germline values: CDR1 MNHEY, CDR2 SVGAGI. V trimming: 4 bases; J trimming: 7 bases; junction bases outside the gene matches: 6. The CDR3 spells CASSSQGQGEKLFF. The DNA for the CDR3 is TGTGCCAGCAGTTCACAGGGGCAGGGTGAAAAACTGTTTTTT.

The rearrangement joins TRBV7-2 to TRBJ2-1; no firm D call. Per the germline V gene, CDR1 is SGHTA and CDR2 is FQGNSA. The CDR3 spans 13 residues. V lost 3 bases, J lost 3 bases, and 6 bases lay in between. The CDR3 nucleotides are TGTGCCAGCAGCTTTTCGGGCTACAATGAGCAGTTCTTC. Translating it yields CASSFSGYNEQFF.

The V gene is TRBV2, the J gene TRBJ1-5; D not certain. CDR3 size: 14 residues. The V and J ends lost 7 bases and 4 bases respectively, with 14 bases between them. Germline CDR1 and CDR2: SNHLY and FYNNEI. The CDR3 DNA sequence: TGTGCCAGCAACCCCGGGTCACCTAATCAGCCCCAGCATTTT. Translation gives CASNPGSPNQPQHF.

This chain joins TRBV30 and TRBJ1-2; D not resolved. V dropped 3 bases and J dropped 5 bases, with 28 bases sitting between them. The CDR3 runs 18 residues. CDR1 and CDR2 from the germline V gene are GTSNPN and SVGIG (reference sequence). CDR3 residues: CAWSPTYSAAGYSYGYTF. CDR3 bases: TGTGCCTGGAGCCCTACGTATAGCGCGGCGGGGTATTCGTATGGCTACACCTTC.

CDR3 region: CASGGEGPYEQYF. The CDR3 DNA reads TGTGCCAGCGGCGGGGAGGGCCCCTACGAGCAGTACTTC. The chain links TRBV6-5 to TRBJ2-7; the match to TRBD2 covers 7 bases. This CDR3 spans 13 amino acids. V was clipped by 8 bases and J by 2 bases; unmatched bases: 6. CDR1 and CDR2 (germline): MNHEY, SVGAGI.

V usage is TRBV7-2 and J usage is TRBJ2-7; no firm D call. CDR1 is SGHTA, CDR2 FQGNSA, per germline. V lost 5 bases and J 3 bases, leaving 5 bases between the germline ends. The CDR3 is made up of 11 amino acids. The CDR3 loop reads CASSQRYEQYF. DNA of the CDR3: TGTGCCAGCAGCCAGCGCTACGAGCAGTACTTC.

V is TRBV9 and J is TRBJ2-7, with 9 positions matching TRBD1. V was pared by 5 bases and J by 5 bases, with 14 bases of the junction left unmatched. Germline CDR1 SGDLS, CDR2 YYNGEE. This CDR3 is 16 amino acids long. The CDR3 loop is CASSHNSGTGYDEQYF. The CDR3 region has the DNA TGTGCCAGCAGTCATAATTCCGGGACAGGGTACGACGAGCAGTACTTC.

The CDR3 DNA sequence: TGTGCCAGCAGTCCGGGACTAGCGGGAGCTGATACGCAGTATTTT. Translated, it gives CASSPGLAGADTQYF. V is TRBV6-5 and J is TRBJ2-3, with TRBD2 identical over 14 bases. This CDR3 has 15 amino acids. From germline, CDR1 is MNHEY and CDR2 SVGAGI. The ends lost 5 bases at V and 6 bases at J; junction bases unmatched: 4.

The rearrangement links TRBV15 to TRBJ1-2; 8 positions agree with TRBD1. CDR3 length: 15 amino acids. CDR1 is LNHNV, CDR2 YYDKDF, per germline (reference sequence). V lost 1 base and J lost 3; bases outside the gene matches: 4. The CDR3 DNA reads TGTGCCACCAGCAGAGGGAAACAGGGGGACTATGGCTACACCTTC. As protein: CATSRGKQGDYGYTF.

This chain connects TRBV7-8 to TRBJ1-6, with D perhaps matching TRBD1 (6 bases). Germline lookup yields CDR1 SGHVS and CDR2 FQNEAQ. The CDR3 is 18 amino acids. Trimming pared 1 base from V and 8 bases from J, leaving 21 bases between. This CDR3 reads CASSLGGLVLDRDSPLHF. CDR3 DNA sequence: TGTGCCAGCAGCTTAGGGGGGCTGGTATTGGACCGAGATTCACCCCTCCACTTT.

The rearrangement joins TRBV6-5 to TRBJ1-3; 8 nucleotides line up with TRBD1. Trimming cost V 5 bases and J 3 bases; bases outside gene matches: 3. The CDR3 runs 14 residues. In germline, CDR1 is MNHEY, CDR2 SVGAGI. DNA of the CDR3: TGTGCCAGCAGTAAAGGGACAGGTGGAAACACCATATATTTT. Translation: CASSKGTGGNTIYF.

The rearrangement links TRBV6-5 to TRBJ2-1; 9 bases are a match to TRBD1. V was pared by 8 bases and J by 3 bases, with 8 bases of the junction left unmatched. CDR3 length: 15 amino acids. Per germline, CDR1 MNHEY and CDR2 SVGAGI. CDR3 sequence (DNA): TGTGCCAGCGTTCCTGTGGGACAGGGCTACAATGAGCAGTTCTTC. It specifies CASVPVGQGYNEQFF.

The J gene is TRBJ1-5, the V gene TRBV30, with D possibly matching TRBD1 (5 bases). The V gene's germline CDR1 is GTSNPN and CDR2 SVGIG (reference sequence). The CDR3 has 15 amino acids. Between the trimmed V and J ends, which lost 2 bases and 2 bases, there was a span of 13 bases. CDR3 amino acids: CAWSHGGYRNQPQHF. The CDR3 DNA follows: TGTGCCTGGAGTCATGGGGGGTATCGCAATCAGCCCCAGCATTTT.

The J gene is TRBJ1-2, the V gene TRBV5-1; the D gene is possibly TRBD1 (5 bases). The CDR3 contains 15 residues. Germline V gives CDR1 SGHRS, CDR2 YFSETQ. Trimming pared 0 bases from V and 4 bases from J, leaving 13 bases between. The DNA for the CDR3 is TGCGCCAGCAGCTTGGTGCAGGGTGGCCCCTATGGCTACACCTTC. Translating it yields CASSLVQGGPYGYTF.

DNA for the CDR3: TGTGCCAGCAGCGTGGGACTTTTAGCCAAAAACATTCAGTACTTC. Its translation: CASSVGLLAKNIQYF. The J gene is TRBJ2-4, the V gene TRBV9; D possibly corresponds to TRBD2 (6 bases). This CDR3 is 15 amino acids long. Germline lookup yields CDR1 SGDLS and CDR2 YYNGEE. Trimming left V 2 bases short and J 0 bases short, with 9 bases between.

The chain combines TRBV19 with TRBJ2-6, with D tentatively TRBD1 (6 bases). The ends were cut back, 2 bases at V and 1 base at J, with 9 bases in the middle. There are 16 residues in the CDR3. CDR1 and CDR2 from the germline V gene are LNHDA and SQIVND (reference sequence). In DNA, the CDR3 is TGTGCCAGTAGTATATCCCAGGGGTCTGGGGCCAACGTCCTGACTTTC. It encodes CASSISQGSGANVLTF.

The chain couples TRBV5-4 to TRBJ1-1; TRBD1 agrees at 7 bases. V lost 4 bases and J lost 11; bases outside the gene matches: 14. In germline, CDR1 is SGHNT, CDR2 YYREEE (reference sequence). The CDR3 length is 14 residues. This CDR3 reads CASSEGQRQREAFF. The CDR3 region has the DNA TGTGCCAGCAGCGAGGGACAGAGGCAAAGGGAGGCTTTCTTT.

The CDR3 sequence is CASSLGTQATNEKLFF. CDR3 DNA sequence: TGCGCCAGCAGCTTGGGCACACAGGCAACTAATGAAAAACTGTTTTTT. V gene TRBV5-1 combines with J gene TRBJ1-4, with D possibly being TRBD1 (5 bases). Germline assignment: CDR1 SGHRS and CDR2 YFSETQ. V lost 0 bases to trimming and J lost 0 bases, with 9 bases between them. This CDR3 is built from 16 residues.

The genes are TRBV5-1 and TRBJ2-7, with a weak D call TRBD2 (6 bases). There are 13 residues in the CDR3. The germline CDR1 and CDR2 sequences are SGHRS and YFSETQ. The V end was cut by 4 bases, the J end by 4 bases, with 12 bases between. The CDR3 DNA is TGCGCCAGCAGCCGGGACGGAGGGTACGAGCAGTACTTC. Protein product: CASSRDGGYEQYF. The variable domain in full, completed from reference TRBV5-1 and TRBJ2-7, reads KAGVTQTPRYLIKTRGQQVTLSCSPISGHRSVSWYQQTPGQGLQFLFEYFSETQRNKGNFPGRFSGRQFSNSRSEMNVSTLELGDSALYLCASSRDGGYEQYFGPGTRLTVT.

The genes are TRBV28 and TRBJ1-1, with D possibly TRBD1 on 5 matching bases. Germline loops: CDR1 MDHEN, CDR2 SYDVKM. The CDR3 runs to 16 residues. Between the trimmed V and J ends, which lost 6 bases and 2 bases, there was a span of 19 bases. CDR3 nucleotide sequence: TGTGCCAGCAGATCGAACTACGGTTGGGGCAACACTGAAGCTTTCTTT. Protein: CASRSNYGWGNTEAFF.

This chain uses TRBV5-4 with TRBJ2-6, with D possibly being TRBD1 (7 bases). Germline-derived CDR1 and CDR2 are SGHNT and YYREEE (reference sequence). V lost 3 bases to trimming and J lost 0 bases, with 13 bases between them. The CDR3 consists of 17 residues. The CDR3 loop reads CASSWGDSLSGANVLTF. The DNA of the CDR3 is TGTGCCAGCAGCTGGGGGGACAGTCTCTCTGGGGCCAACGTCCTGACTTTC.

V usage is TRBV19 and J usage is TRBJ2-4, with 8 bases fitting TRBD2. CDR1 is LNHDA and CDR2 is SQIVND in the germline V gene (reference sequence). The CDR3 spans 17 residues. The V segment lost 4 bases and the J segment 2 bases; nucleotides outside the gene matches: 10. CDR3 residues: CASSTYPGGPTKNIQYF. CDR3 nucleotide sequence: TGTGCCAGTAGTACGTACCCGGGAGGGCCTACCAAAAACATTCAGTACTTC.

CDR3 DNA: TGTGCCAGCAGCGCCGGGACTAGGTCGGGTGAGCAGTACTTC. Protein sequence: CASSAGTRSGEQYF. The rearrangement uses TRBV11-3 and TRBJ2-7, with 8 bases fitting TRBD2. Germline V CDR1 and CDR2: SGHNT, YENEEA. The J segment lost 7 bases and the V segment lost 5 bases, leaving 10 bases of the junction unmatched. The CDR3 has 14 amino acids. The full variable domain, rest sourced from reference TRBV11-3 and TRBJ2-7, is EAGVVQSPRYKIIEKKQPVAFWCNPISGHNTLYWYLQNLGQGPELLIRYENEEAVDDSQLPKDRFSAERLKGVDSTLKIQPAELGDSAVYLCASSAGTRSGEQYFGPGTRLTVT.

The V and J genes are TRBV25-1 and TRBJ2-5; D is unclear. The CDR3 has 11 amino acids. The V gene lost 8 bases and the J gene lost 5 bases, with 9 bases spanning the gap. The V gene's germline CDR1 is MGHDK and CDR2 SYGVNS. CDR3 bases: TGTGCCAGCGGAGAGCTTGAGACCCAGTACTTC. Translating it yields CASGELETQYF. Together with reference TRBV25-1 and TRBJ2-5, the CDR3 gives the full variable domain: EADIYQTPRYLVIGTGKKITLECSQTMGHDKMYWYQQDPGMELHLIHYSYGVNSTEKGDLSSESTVSRIRTEHFPLTLESARPSHTSQYLCASGELETQYFGPGTRLLVL.

The CDR3 protein is CAWGTDSNQPQHF. In DNA form, the CDR3 reads TGTGCCTGGGGGACAGATAGCAATCAGCCCCAGCATTTT. The chain employs TRBV30 and TRBJ1-5, with TRBD1 matching over 7 bases. This CDR3 contains 13 residues. Germline CDR1 reads GTSNPN; CDR2 reads SVGIG (reference sequence). The J segment lost 0 bases and the V segment lost 5 bases, leaving 1 base of the junction unmatched.

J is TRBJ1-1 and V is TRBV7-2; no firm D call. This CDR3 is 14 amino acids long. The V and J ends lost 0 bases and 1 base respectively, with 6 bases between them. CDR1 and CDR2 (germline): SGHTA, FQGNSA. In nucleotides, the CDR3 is TGTGCCAGCAGCTTAGCGGCAGAGAACACTGAAGCTTTCTTT. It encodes CASSLAAENTEAFF.